This T cell receptor (beta chain) originates from a study of Ad26.COV2.S vaccination and SARS-CoV-2 variants. Study information: Dosing was one shot or two shots 56 days apart.

General observations from the study: Vaccinees and placebo recipients showed similar non-spike TCR breadth.

Sequenced by immunoSEQ multiplex PCR; TCRdb stores in-frame clones only, minus some. In the table there are around 450,000 clones, 80% to 90% of which are singletons. Treatment of the sample: approximately 18 received Ad26.COV2.S at low or high dose, single or two shots; several received placebo; per-sample allocation not given. Collection of samples fell on day 63 after the first vaccine or placebo injection. J gave up 5 bases and V 4 bases, and 12 bases lay outside the gene matches. The CDR3 covers 16 residues. CDR1 and CDR2 (germline): MNHEY, SVGEGT. This clone appeared a single time. Its antigen is not known.

The TCR comes from a person aged 18-60 years who received the Ad26.COV2.S COVID-19 vaccine or a placebo. The chain carries TRBV6-2 or TRBV6-3 and TRBJ1-2, with 8 bases matching TRBD1. The specimen was peripheral blood, collected in a trial of Ad26.COV2.S vaccine versus placebo. The CDR3 loop is CASSSPLRDRHYGYTF. CDR3 in DNA: TGTGCCAGCAGTTCCCCCCTTCGGGACAGGCATTATGGCTACACCTTC.